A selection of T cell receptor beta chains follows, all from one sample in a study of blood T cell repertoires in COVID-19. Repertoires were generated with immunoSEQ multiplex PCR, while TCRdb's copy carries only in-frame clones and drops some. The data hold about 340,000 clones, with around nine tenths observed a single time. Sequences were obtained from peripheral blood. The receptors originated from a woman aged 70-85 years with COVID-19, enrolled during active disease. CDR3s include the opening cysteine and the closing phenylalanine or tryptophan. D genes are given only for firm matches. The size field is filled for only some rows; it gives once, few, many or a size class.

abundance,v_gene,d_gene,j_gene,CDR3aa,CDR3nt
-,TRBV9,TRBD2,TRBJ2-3,CASSGAGMVDTQYF,TGTGCCAGCAGCGGAGCGGGGATGGTGGATACGCAGTATTTT
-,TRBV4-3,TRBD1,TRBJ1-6,CASSQDYGTVNSPLHF,TGCGCCAGCAGCCAAGATTACGGGACAGTTAATTCACCCCTCCACTTT
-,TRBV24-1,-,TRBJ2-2,CATSDWDSGTGELFF,TGTGCCACCAGTGACTGGGACAGCGGGACCGGGGAGCTGTTTTTT
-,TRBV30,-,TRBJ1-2,CAWSVAGRGYGYTF,TGTGCCTGGAGTGTAGCAGGGAGGGGCTATGGCTACACCTTC
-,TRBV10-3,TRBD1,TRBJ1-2,CAISESGRGQGYTF,TGTGCCATCAGTGAGTCAGGAAGGGGGCAAGGCTACACCTTC
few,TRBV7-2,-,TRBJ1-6,CASSAVNTGYNSPLHF,TGTGCCAGCAGCGCCGTAAACACAGGGTATAATTCACCCCTCCACTTT
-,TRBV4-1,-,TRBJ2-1,CASSQALSPYNEQFF,TGCGCCAGCAGCCAAGCGTTAAGCCCCTACAATGAGCAGTTCTTC
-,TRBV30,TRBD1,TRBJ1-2,CAWNRGIGYTF,TGTGCCTGGAACAGGGGGATTGGCTACACCTTC
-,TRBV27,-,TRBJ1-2,CASSRSGTGTSNYGYTF,TGTGCCAGCAGTCGATCTGGGACCGGGACATCTAACTATGGCTACACCTTC
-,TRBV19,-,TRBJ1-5,CASRPRTPAGNQPQHF,TGTGCCAGTAGACCCCGGACGCCAGCGGGCAATCAGCCCCAGCATTTT
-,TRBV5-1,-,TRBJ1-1,CASSLDPFQAFF,TGCGCCAGCAGCTTGGACCCCTTCCAGGCTTTCTTT
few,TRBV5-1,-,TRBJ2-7,CASSLDRSYEQYF,TGCGCCAGCAGCTTGGACAGGTCCTACGAGCAGTACTTC
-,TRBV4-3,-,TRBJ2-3,CASSQERFRDTDTQYF,TGCGCCAGCAGCCAAGAGCGGTTCAGGGACACAGATACGCAGTATTTT
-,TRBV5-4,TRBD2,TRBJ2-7,CASSLASGGPYEQYF,TGTGCCAGCAGCTTGGCTAGCGGGGGCCCCTACGAGCAGTACTTC
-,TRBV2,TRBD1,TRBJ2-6,CASSAPTGANSGANVLTF,TGTGCCAGCAGTGCTCCGACAGGGGCCAACTCTGGGGCCAACGTCCTGACTTTC
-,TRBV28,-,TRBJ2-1,CASSPRNEQFF,TGTGCCAGCAGTCCTAGAAATGAGCAGTTCTTC
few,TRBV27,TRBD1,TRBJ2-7,CASSAIRGSEQYF,TGTGCCAGCAGTGCTATCAGGGGGAGCGAGCAGTACTTC
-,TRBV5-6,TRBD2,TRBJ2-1,CASSFGGRGGDEQFF,TGTGCCAGCAGCTTTGGCGGGAGGGGTGGGGATGAGCAGTTCTTC
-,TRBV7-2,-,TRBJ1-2,CASSLVGVYGYTF,TGTGCCAGCAGCTTAGTAGGGGTCTATGGCTACACCTTC
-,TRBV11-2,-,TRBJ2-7,CASSSTDIYEQYF,TGTGCCAGCAGCTCTACCGACATCTACGAGCAGTACTTC
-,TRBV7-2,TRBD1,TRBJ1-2,CASSLASVSGTGIYGYTF,TGTGCCAGCAGCTTAGCTTCGGTCTCCGGGACAGGGATCTATGGCTACACCTTC